Included here is one TCR beta chain sequence, with context. Reprocessing the 5' RACE reads, TCRdb reports a single entry for every CDR3 protein and omits DNA. Its table records about 450,000 distinct CDR3 sequences. This CDR3 is built from 13 residues. Germline CDR1 and CDR2: SGHTA and FQGNSA. The sample belongs to a study of monozygotic twins with inflammatory bowel disease. The V and J genes are TRBV7-2 and TRBJ1-1. The source of this sequence is a human donor with ulcerative colitis or Crohn's disease, or a healthy co-twin of an affected twin (not recorded which). Sequenced material: blood. CDR3 sequence: CASSLADNTEAFF.